One sample yielded the 20 T cell receptor beta chains listed below, sequenced in a study of immune cell composition in non-small cell lung cancer. TCRdb keeps only in-frame clones here, not all; method: immunoSEQ multiplex PCR. The sample gives about 15,000 clones, around 63% of which show up once; around 8% is in the top ten. Material: lung tumor tissue. The receptors shown here come from a human donor with non-small cell lung cancer.

The rearrangement uses TRBV6-5 and TRBJ2-3, with TRBD1 matching over 8 bases. The V gene's germline CDR1 is MNHEY and CDR2 SVGAGI. This CDR3 is built from 15 residues. The trim removed 4 bases at V and 4 bases at J, leaving 7 bases unmatched. CDR3 sequence (DNA): TGTGCCAGCAGTTTCCTAACAGGGGGTGCAGATACGCAGTATTTT. It codes for CASSFLTGGADTQYF.

This clone was detected once. The chain links TRBV29-1 to TRBJ2-4; D is unclear. V dropped 4 bases and J dropped 1 base, with 11 bases sitting between them. This CDR3 contains 14 residues. Looked up from germline, CDR1 is SQVTM and CDR2 is ANQGSEA. The chain's CDR3 is CSVAQVRAKNIQYF. DNA for the CDR3: TGCAGCGTTGCCCAGGTCCGGGCCAAAAACATTCAGTACTTC.

In its sample, this clone was seen once. The V gene is TRBV4-2, the J gene TRBJ2-5; perhaps TRBD2 as D (6 bases). This CDR3 comprises 15 residues. The V gene lost 2 bases and the J gene lost 5 bases, with 15 bases spanning the gap. Germline values: CDR1 LGHNA, CDR2 YNFKEQ. The CDR3 region is CASSQQSGGGETQYF. CDR3 DNA sequence: TGTGCCAGCAGCCAACAGTCCGGCGGAGGGGAGACCCAGTACTTC.

This clone was observed a single time. The gene calls are TRBV9 and TRBJ1-4, with 9 nucleotides matching TRBD1. This CDR3 has 15 residues. V gave up 4 bases and J gave up 4 bases; unmatched junction bases: 5. Per germline, CDR1 SGDLS and CDR2 YYNGEE. The CDR3 protein is CASSPRTGVNEKLFF. As DNA, the CDR3 is TGTGCCAGCAGCCCCCGGACAGGGGTTAATGAAAAACTGTTTTTT. Using reference TRBV9 and TRBJ1-4 for the parts outside the CDR3, the full variable domain is DSGVTQTPKHLITATGQRVTLRCSPRSGDLSVYWYQQSLDQGLQFLIQYYNGEERAKGNILERFSAQQFPDLHSELNLSSLELGDSALYFCASSPRTGVNEKLFFGSGTQLSVL.

This clone has only one observation. This chain joins TRBV7-2 and TRBJ2-1, with 11 nucleotides matching TRBD2. The J segment lost 6 bases and the V segment lost 2 bases, leaving 12 bases of the junction unmatched. The CDR3 length is 18 residues. CDR1 is SGHTA, CDR2 FQGNSA, per germline. CDR3 sequence: CASSLRFFGLAGGNEQFF. The CDR3 DNA sequence: TGTGCCAGCAGCTTAAGGTTTTTTGGACTAGCGGGCGGCAATGAGCAGTTCTTC.

The chain has TRBV9 and TRBJ1-2; 9 bases agree with TRBD1. The CDR3 length is 18 residues. The V gene's germline CDR1 is SGDLS and CDR2 YYNGEE. V gave up 0 bases and J gave up 6 bases; unmatched junction bases: 15. As DNA, the CDR3 is TGTGCCAGCAGCGTAGCTCCCGGGACAGGGAACTGGATGGATGGCTACACCTTC. This sequence encodes CASSVAPGTGNWMDGYTF.

This clone was seen only once. This chain connects TRBV5-1 to TRBJ2-3; TRBD2 is a possible D gene (5 bases). V lost 3 bases to trimming and J lost 0 bases, with 14 bases between them. The CDR3 extends over 16 amino acids. From germline, CDR1 is SGHRS and CDR2 YFSETQ. The CDR3 DNA is TGCGCCAGCAGCTCGACCGGGATCCCTAGCACAGATACGCAGTATTTT. Translating it yields CASSSTGIPSTDTQYF.

The rearrangement links TRBV6-6 to TRBJ2-5, with D possibly TRBD1 on 6 matching bases. Germline lookup yields CDR1 MNHNY and CDR2 SVGAGI (reference sequence). V lost 6 bases to trimming and J lost 0 bases, with 17 bases between them. The CDR3 contains 16 residues. This CDR3 reads CASRQDRRDNQETQYF. CDR3 coding DNA: TGTGCCAGCAGGCAGGACAGACGGGACAACCAAGAGACCCAGTACTTC.

The chain employs TRBV29-1 and TRBJ2-5, with a possible D match to TRBD2 (6 bases). Germline lookup yields CDR1 SQVTM and CDR2 ANQGSEA. This CDR3 spans 12 amino acids. V gave up 6 bases and J gave up 2 bases, with 10 bases separating them. CDR3 sequence reads: CSVGGPQETQYF. CDR3 DNA: TGCAGCGTGGGAGGACCACAAGAGACCCAGTACTTC.

The rearrangement links TRBV2 to TRBJ1-2; D unresolved. Germline V gives CDR1 SNHLY, CDR2 FYNNEI. This CDR3 spans 13 amino acids. V lost 4 bases and J 0 bases, leaving 6 bases between the germline ends. CDR3 nucleotide sequence: TGTGCCAGCAGTGGCACAGCTAACTATGGCTACACCTTC. Amino acid sequence: CASSGTANYGYTF. The full variable domain, rest sourced from reference TRBV2 and TRBJ1-2, is EPEVTQTPSHQVTQMGQEVILRCVPISNHLYFYWYRQILGQKVEFLVSFYNNEISEKSEIFDDQFSVERPDGSNFTLKIRSTKLEDSAMYFCASSGTANYGYTFGSGTRLTVV.

The genes are TRBV5-1 and TRBJ1-2; TRBD1 matches 7 bases. V shed 5 bases, J shed 3 bases, and the junction held 10 bases outside the gene matches. The CDR3 has 15 amino acids. Germline assignment: CDR1 SGHRS and CDR2 YFSETQ. The CDR3 here is CASRTTGVFDYGYTF. As DNA, the CDR3 is TGCGCCAGCAGGACCACAGGGGTTTTTGACTATGGCTACACCTTC.

The V gene is TRBV9, the J gene TRBJ2-1, with 8 positions matching TRBD1. Germline trimming cut 4 bases from V and 1 base from J; bases unmatched to any gene: 7. The germline V gene has CDR1 SGDLS and CDR2 YYNGEE. This CDR3 spans 16 amino acids. In DNA form, the CDR3 reads TGTGCCAGCAGCCCCACAGGGGGAATATCCTACAATGAGCAGTTCTTC. Protein: CASSPTGGISYNEQFF.

This chain connects TRBV10-3 to TRBJ1-5, with a possible D match to TRBD1 (5 bases). V was clipped by 5 bases and J by 0 bases, with 11 bases between them. The CDR3 loop spans 15 amino acids. Germline V gene sequence: CDR1 ENHRY, CDR2 SYGVKD. CDR3 sequence (DNA): TGTGCCATCAGTCCAGGGTTAGGTAGCAATCAGCCCCAGCATTTT. It encodes CAISPGLGSNQPQHF.

The rearrangement links TRBV6-5 to TRBJ1-1; D possibly corresponds to TRBD1 (5 bases). CDR3 size: 15 residues. V was cut by 6 bases and J by 0 bases, with 14 bases left in between. From germline, CDR1 is MNHEY and CDR2 SVGAGI. The CDR3 coding sequence is TGTGCCAGCAGAACCGGACGGGGGATGAACACTGAAGCTTTCTTT. It yields the protein CASRTGRGMNTEAFF.

In DNA, the CDR3 is TGTGCCAGCAGCTTACTGGGCAGGGGGCAGGAGCAGTACTTC. Translated: CASSLLGRGQEQYF. The chain uses TRBV7-9 and TRBJ2-7; 8 bases fit TRBD1. The trim removed 2 bases at V and 7 bases at J, leaving 7 bases unmatched. CDR3 size: 14 residues. Per germline, CDR1 SEHNR and CDR2 FQNEAQ (reference sequence).

The chain employs TRBV29-1 and TRBJ1-5; 7 bases are shared with TRBD1. CDR1 and CDR2 (germline): SQVTM, ANQGSEA. V shed 6 bases and J 4 bases; nucleotides not matched to a gene: 6. The CDR3 is 13 amino acids. CDR3 residues: CSVVGQANQPQHF. The CDR3 DNA sequence: TGCAGCGTAGTCGGACAGGCGAATCAGCCCCAGCATTTT.

The genes are TRBV5-1 and TRBJ1-4; TRBD1 aligns across 10 bases. The CDR3 contains 14 residues. Germline V CDR1 and CDR2: SGHRS, YFSETQ. V shed 0 bases, J shed 8 bases, and the junction held 1 base outside the gene matches. The CDR3 coding sequence is TGCGCCAGCAGCTTGGAGGGACAGGGGGAAAAACTGTTTTTT. Protein: CASSLEGQGEKLFF. Drawing the rest from reference TRBV5-1 and TRBJ1-4, the complete variable domain is KAGVTQTPRYLIKTRGQQVTLSCSPISGHRSVSWYQQTPGQGLQFLFEYFSETQRNKGNFPGRFSGRQFSNSRSEMNVSTLELGDSALYLCASSLEGQGEKLFFGSGTQLSVL.

This chain links TRBV7-6 with TRBJ2-7; 10 nucleotides agree with TRBD2. V gave up 2 bases and J gave up 7 bases; unmatched junction bases: 11. Germline loops: CDR1 SGHVS, CDR2 FNYEAQ. This CDR3 is 16 amino acids long. As DNA, the CDR3 is TGTGCCAGCAGCTTAAACGAAGCGGGGGGGCCCAGAGAGCAGTACTTC. Protein sequence: CASSLNEAGGPREQYF.

The table lists this clone with a few counts. This chain connects TRBV4-2 to TRBJ2-5, with TRBD2 identical over 12 bases. Germline V gives CDR1 LGHNA, CDR2 YNFKEQ. V was pared by 2 bases and J by 5 bases, with 9 bases of the junction left unmatched. The CDR3 covers 17 residues. The CDR3 sequence is CASSQSPSGGAWETQYF. DNA for the CDR3: TGTGCCAGCAGCCAATCCCCTAGCGGGGGGGCCTGGGAGACCCAGTACTTC.

The chain has TRBV4-1 and TRBJ2-7; 8 bases agree with TRBD1. CDR3 length equals 15 residues. CDR1 and CDR2 from the germline V gene are MGHRA and YSYEKL. J lost 3 bases, V lost 0 bases, and 4 bases had no gene match. The CDR3 sequence: CASSQEGQVFYEQYF. DNA for the CDR3: TGCGCCAGCAGCCAAGAGGGACAGGTCTTCTACGAGCAGTACTTC.